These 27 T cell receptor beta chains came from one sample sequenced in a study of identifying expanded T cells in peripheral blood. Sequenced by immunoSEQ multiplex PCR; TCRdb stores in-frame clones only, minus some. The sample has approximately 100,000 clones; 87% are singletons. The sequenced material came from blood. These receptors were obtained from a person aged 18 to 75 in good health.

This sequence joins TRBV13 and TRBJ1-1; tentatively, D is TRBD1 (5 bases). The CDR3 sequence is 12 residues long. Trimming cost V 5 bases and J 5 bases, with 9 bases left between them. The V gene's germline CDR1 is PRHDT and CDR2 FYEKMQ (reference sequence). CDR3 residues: CASSGQGTEAFF. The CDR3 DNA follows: TGTGCCAGCAGCGGGCAGGGAACTGAAGCTTTCTTT.

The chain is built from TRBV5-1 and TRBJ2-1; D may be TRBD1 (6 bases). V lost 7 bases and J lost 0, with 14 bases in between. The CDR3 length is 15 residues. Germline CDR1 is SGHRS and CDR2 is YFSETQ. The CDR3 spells CASGKTGSSYNEQFF. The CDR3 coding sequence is TGCGCCAGCGGAAAAACAGGGAGCTCCTACAATGAGCAGTTCTTC.

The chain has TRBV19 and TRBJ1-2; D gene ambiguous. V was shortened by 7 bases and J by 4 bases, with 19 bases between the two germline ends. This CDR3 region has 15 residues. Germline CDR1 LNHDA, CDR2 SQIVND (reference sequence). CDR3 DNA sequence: TGTGCCAGTACCCCCGGGATCCCATACACCTATGGCTACACCTTC. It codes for CASTPGIPYTYGYTF.

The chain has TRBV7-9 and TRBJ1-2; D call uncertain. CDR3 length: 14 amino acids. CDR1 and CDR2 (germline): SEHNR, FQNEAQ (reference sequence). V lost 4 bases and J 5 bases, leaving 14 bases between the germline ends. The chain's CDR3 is CASSSHGFVYGYTF. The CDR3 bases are TGTGCCAGCAGCTCGCACGGCTTTGTATATGGCTACACCTTC.

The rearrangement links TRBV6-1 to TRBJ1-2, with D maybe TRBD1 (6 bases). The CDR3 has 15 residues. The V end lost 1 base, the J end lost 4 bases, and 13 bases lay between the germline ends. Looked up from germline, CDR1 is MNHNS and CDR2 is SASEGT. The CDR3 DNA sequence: TGTGCCAGCAGTGAAGGGCCCAGGGGCTCCTATGGCTACACCTTC. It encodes CASSEGPRGSYGYTF.

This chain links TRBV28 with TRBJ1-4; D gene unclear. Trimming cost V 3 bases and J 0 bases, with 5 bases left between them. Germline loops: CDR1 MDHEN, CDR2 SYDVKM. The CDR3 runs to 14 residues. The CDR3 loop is CASSLPTTNEKLFF. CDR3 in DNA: TGTGCCAGCAGTTTGCCGACAACTAATGAAAAACTGTTTTTT.

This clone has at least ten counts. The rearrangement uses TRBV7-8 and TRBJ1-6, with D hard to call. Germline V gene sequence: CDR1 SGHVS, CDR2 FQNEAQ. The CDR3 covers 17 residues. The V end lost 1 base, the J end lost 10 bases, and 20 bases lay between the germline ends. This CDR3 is CASSLVRSGLSGSPLHF. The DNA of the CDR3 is TGTGCCAGCAGCTTAGTTCGATCAGGACTAAGTGGCTCACCCCTCCACTTT.

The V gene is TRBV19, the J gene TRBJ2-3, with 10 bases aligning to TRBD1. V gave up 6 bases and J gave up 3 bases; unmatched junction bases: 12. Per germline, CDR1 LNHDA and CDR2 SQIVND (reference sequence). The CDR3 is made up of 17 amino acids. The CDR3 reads CASSGGQGLMVTDTQYF. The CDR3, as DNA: TGTGCCAGTAGCGGGGGACAGGGGTTGATGGTTACAGATACGCAGTATTTT.

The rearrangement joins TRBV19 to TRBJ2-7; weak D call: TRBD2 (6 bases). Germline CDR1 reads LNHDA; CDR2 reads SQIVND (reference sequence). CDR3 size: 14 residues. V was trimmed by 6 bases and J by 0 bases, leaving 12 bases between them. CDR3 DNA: TGTGCCAGTAGGGGGGACGGGAGCTCCTACGAGCAGTACTTC. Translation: CASRGDGSSYEQYF.

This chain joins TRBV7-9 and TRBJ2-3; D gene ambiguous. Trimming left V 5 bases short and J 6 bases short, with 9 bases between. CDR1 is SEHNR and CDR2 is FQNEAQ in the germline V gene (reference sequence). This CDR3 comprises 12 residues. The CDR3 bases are TGTGCCAGCAGCCTAATGGAGGATACGCAGTATTTT. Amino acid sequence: CASSLMEDTQYF.

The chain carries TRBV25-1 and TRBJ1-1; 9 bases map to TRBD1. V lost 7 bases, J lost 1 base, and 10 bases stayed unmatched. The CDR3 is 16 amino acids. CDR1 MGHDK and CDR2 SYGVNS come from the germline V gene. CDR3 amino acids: CASTKPQGAGNTEAFF. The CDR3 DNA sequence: TGTGCCAGCACCAAACCACAGGGGGCAGGGAACACTGAAGCTTTCTTT.

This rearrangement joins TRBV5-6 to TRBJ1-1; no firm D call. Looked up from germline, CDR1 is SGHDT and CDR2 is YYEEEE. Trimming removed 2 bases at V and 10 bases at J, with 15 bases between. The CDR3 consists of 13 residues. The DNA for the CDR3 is TGTGCCAGCAGCTTAGGACGATCCAGTGGAGCTTTCTTT. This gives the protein CASSLGRSSGAFF.

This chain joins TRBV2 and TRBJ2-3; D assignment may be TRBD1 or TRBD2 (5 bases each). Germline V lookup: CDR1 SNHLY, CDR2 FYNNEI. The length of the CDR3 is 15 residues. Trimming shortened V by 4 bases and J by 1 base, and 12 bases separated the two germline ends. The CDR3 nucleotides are TGTGCCAGCAGTGGGCCAGGGACCGGCACAGATACGCAGTATTTT. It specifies CASSGPGTGTDTQYF.

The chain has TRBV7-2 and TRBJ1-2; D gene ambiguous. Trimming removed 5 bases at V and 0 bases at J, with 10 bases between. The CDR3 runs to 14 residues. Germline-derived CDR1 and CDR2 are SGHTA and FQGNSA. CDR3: CASSPISANYGYTF. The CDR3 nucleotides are TGTGCCAGCAGCCCCATATCAGCTAACTATGGCTACACCTTC.

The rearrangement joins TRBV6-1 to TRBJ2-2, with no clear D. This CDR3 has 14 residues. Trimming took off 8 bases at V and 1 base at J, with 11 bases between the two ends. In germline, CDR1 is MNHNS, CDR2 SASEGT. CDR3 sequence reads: CASAWAENTGELFF. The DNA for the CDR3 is TGTGCCAGCGCGTGGGCCGAGAACACCGGGGAGCTGTTTTTT.

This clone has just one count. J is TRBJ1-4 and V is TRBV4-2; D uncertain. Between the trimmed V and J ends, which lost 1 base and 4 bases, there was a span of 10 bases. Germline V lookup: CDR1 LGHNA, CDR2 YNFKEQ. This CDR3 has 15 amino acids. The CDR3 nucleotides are TGTGCCAGCAGCCAAGTACATCTTGTTAATGAAAAACTGTTTTTT. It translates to CASSQVHLVNEKLFF.

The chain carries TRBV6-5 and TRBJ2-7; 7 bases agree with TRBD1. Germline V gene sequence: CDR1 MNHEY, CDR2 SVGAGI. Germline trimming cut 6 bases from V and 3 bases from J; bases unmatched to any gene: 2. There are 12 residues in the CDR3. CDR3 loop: CASSHRGYEQYF. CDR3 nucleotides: TGTGCCAGCAGCCACAGGGGCTACGAGCAGTACTTC.

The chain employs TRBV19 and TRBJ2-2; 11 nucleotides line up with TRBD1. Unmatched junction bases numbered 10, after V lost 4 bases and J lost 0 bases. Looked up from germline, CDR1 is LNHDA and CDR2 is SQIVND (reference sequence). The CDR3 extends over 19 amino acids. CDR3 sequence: CASSKQGQGGNANTGELFF. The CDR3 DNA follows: TGTGCCAGTAGTAAACAGGGACAGGGGGGCAACGCGAACACCGGGGAGCTGTTTTTT.

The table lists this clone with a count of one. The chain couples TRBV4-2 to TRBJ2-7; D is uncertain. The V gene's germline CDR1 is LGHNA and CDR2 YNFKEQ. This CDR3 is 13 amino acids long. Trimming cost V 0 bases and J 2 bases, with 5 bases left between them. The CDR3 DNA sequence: TGTGCCAGCAGCCAAGAAAGAACCTACGAGCAGTACTTC. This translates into CASSQERTYEQYF.

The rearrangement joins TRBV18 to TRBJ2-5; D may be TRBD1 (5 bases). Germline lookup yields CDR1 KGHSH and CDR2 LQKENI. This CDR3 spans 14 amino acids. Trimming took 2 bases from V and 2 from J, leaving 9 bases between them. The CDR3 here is CASSPRGWQETQYF. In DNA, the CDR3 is TGTGCCAGCTCACCAAGGGGTTGGCAAGAGACCCAGTACTTC.

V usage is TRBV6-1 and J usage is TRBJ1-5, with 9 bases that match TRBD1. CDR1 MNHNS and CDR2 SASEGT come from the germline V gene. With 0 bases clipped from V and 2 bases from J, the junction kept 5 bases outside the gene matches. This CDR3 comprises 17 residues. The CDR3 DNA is TGTGCCAGCAGTGAAGCGCTTCGGGACAGGGGCAATCAGCCCCAGCATTTT. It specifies CASSEALRDRGNQPQHF.

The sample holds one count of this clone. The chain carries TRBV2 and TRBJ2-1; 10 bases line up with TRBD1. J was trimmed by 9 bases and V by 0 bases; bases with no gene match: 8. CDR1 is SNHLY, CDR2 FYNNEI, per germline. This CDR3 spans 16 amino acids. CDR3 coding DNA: TGTGCCAGCAGTGAAGCGCTTCGGGACAGGGGAGGTGAGCAGTTCTTC. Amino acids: CASSEALRDRGGEQFF.

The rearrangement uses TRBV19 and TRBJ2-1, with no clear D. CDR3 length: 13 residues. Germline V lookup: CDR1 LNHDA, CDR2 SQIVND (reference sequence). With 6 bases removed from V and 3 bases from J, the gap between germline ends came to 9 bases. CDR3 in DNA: TGTGCCAGTAGGTCGAGATACTACAATGAGCAGTTCTTC. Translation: CASRSRYYNEQFF.

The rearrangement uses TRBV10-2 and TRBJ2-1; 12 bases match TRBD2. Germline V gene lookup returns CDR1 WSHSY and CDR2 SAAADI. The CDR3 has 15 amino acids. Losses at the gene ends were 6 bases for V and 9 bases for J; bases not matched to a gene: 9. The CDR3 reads CASSPETSGGGEQFF. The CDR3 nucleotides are TGCGCCAGCAGCCCAGAGACTAGCGGGGGTGGTGAGCAGTTCTTC.

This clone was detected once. CDR3 region: CASTLIGGGETQYF. The CDR3 nucleotides are TGTGCCAGCACCCTAATTGGGGGCGGGGAGACCCAGTACTTC. This chain joins TRBV7-2 and TRBJ2-5; weak D call: TRBD1 (6 bases). This CDR3 spans 14 amino acids. Germline values: CDR1 SGHTA, CDR2 FQGNSA. V lost 7 bases and J 5 bases, leaving 17 bases between the germline ends.

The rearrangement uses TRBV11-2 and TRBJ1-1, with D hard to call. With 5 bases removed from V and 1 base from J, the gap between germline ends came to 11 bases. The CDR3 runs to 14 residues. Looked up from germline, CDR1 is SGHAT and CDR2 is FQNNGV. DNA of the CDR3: TGTGCCAGCAGCCAACAGCTCGGGAACACTGAAGCTTTCTTT. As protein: CASSQQLGNTEAFF.

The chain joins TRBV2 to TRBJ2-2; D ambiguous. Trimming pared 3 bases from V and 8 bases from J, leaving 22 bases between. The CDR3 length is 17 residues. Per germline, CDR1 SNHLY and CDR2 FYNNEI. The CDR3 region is CASSENYRSGKQGELFF. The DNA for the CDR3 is TGTGCCAGCAGTGAGAACTATCGTTCGGGCAAGCAAGGGGAGCTGTTTTTT.